A selection of T cell receptor beta chains follows, all from one sample in a study of T-cell reconstitution after alpha-beta-depleted transplantation in children. TCRdb itself ran the PCR reads through MiXCR, one entry per CDR3 protein. The profile shows 5,000 to 6,500 distinct CDR3 sequences, about 15% of them singletons. The starting material was PBMCs, obtained before TCRalphabeta/CD19-depleted stem cell transplant. Receptors originate from a boy between 10 and 17 years old with acute lymphoblastic leukemia, due to receive a stem cell transplant. The CDR3 runs from the conserved cysteine through the conserved F or W. Each record gives: clone size, V gene, J gene, D gene, CDR3 protein, CDR3 DNA. The D gene is left open where the match is weak. Size tells how often a clone was seen (once, few, many) or the class of an expanded clone, and some rows leave it out.

size: many
V: TRBV6-7
J: TRBJ2-2
D: NA
CDR3: CASGPGIHGELFF
DNA: TGTGCCAGCGGGCCAGGGATACACGGGGAGCTGTTTTTT

size: medium-sized
V: TRBV12-3/TRBV12-4
J: TRBJ2-7
D: NA
CDR3: CATSGNSYEQYF
DNA: TGTGCCACCTCGGGCAACTCCTACGAGCAGTACTTC

size: medium-sized
V: TRBV7-2
J: TRBJ2-5
D: NA
CDR3: CASSLARREQETQYF
DNA: TGTGCCAGCAGCTTAGCGCGGCGGGAACAAGAGACCCAGTACTTC

size: NA
V: TRBV15
J: TRBJ1-5
D: TRBD1
CDR3: CATSRGTGWNNQPHHF
DNA: TGTGCCACCAGCAGAGGGACAGGGTGGAACAATCAGCCCCACCATTTT

size: medium-sized
V: TRBV5-1
J: TRBJ1-1
D: NA
CDR3: CASSLAAGREAFF
DNA: TGCGCCAGCAGCTTGGCCGCAGGTCGTGAAGCTTTCTTT

size: medium-sized
V: TRBV20-1
J: TRBJ1-5
D: NA
CDR3: CSASSASNQPQHF
DNA: TGCAGTGCTAGTTCGGCCAGCAATCAGCCCCAGCATTTT

size: many
V: TRBV29-1
J: TRBJ2-2
D: NA
CDR3: CSVEDVRDNTGELFF
DNA: TGCAGCGTTGAAGACGTCCGGGACAACACCGGGGAGCTGTTTTTT

size: medium-sized
V: TRBV7-2
J: TRBJ1-2
D: TRBD1
CDR3: CASSQAGQGIGYTF
DNA: TGTGCCAGCAGCCAGGCGGGACAGGGCATTGGCTACACCTTC

size: many
V: TRBV12-3/TRBV12-4
J: TRBJ2-7
D: NA
CDR3: CASSLGTVYEQYF
DNA: TGTGCCAGCAGTTTAGGGACCGTCTACGAGCAGTACTTC

size: NA
V: TRBV20-1
J: TRBJ1-5
D: TRBD1
CDR3: CIATGLHQPQHF
DNA: TGCATTGCGACAGGGCTACATCAGCCCCAGCATTTT

size: medium-sized
V: TRBV29-1
J: TRBJ2-7
D: TRBD2
CDR3: CSARLAGVISDEQYF
DNA: TGCAGCGCCAGACTAGCGGGTGTAATTTCCGACGAGCAGTACTTC

size: NA
V: TRBV6-5
J: TRBJ1-4
D: TRBD1
CDR3: CASSYSRTGEGGEKLFF
DNA: TGTGCCAGCAGTTACTCGAGGACAGGGGAGGGAGGTGAAAAACTGTTTTTT

size: medium-sized
V: TRBV9
J: TRBJ1-4
D: TRBD1
CDR3: CASSLRQGAANEKLFF
DNA: TGTGCCAGCAGCCTGAGACAGGGGGCAGCTAATGAAAAACTGTTTTTT

size: medium-sized
V: TRBV7-2
J: TRBJ1-1
D: TRBD1
CDR3: CASSPRKRGLEEAFF
DNA: TGTGCCAGCAGCCCCCGGAAAAGGGGGCTCGAGGAAGCTTTCTTT

size: medium-sized
V: TRBV1
J: TRBJ2-1
D: NA
CDR3: CTSSQVSPSYNEQFF
DNA: TGCACCAGCAGCCAAGTTTCCCCCTCCTACAATGAGCAGTTCTTC

size: medium-sized
V: TRBV7-8
J: TRBJ1-5
D: TRBD1
CDR3: CASSLMNTGVGEDQPQHF
DNA: TGTGCCAGCAGCTTGATGAATACAGGGGTTGGGGAGGATCAGCCCCAGCATTTT